Each of the 10 T cell receptor beta chains below was sequenced from the same sample in a study of T cells after yellow fever vaccination. In TCRdb, the 5' RACE reads were re-called with MiXCR into one record per CDR3 protein. The sample shows some 240,000 distinct CDR3 sequences, 3.6% of them seen only once. Sequenced here: PBMCs, sampled 15 days after the yellow fever booster vaccination. These receptors originate from a man younger than 30 who received the YFV17D yellow fever vaccine.

This clonotype was observed many times. The CDR3, as DNA: TGTGCCAGCAGCTCAACCGACTACAGGGGGCTGAACACTGAAGCTTTCTTT. This gives the protein CASSSTDYRGLNTEAFF. The V call is TRBV5-4, the J call TRBJ1-1, with 9 bases identical to TRBD1. Germline V lookup: CDR1 SGHNT, CDR2 YYREEE (reference sequence). The CDR3 consists of 17 residues. V was pared by 3 bases and J by 0 bases, with 9 bases of the junction left unmatched.

This clonotype was picked up many times. The rearrangement links TRBV5-1 to TRBJ2-1; 10 positions match TRBD1. The CDR3 contains 15 residues. CDR1 is SGHRS and CDR2 is YFSETQ in the germline V gene. The ends lost 3 bases at V and 7 bases at J; junction bases unmatched: 7. DNA of the CDR3: TGCGCCAGCAGCTGGGACAGGGGCGAGGTAAATGAGCAGTTCTTC. It is translated as CASSWDRGEVNEQFF.

This clonotype was seen a handful of times. The chain has TRBV5-4 and TRBJ2-5; a weak D match, TRBD2 (6 bases). Trimming took 2 bases from V and 3 from J, leaving 11 bases between them. The germline CDR1 and CDR2 sequences are SGHNT and YYREEE (reference sequence). The CDR3 has 14 residues. The CDR3 spells CASSFGGAEETQYF. As DNA, the CDR3 is TGTGCCAGCAGCTTCGGCGGGGCGGAAGAGACCCAGTACTTC.

Ten or more counts support this clonotype. V usage is TRBV4-3 and J usage is TRBJ1-6; 9 bases agree with TRBD1. V lost 5 bases and J lost 9; bases outside the gene matches: 11. This CDR3 is 16 amino acids long. Germline V gene lookup returns CDR1 LGHNA and CDR2 YSLEER. The CDR3 region is CASSSAFPGQGSPLHF. The CDR3 coding sequence is TGCGCCAGCAGCTCAGCATTCCCGGGACAGGGTTCACCCCTCCACTTT.

This clonotype was counted ten times or more. V is TRBV7-2 and J is TRBJ2-5; the D gene is possibly TRBD2 (6 bases). This CDR3 comprises 17 residues. Trimming removed 1 base at V and 3 bases at J, with 18 bases between. Germline CDR1 SGHTA, CDR2 FQGNSA. As DNA, the CDR3 is TGTGCCAGCAGCTTAGTTGGTTGGGGCAGGGAGGAAGAGACCCAGTACTTC. Translating it yields CASSLVGWGREEETQYF.

This clonotype was observed many times. The chain carries TRBV20-1 and TRBJ2-3; the D is unclear. Germline values: CDR1 DFQATT, CDR2 SNEGSKA (reference sequence). Trimming pared 3 bases from V and 0 bases from J, leaving 7 bases between. This CDR3 spans 13 amino acids. The CDR3 loop is CSASKQSTDTQYF. The CDR3 DNA is TGCAGTGCTAGTAAACAGAGCACAGATACGCAGTATTTT.

This clonotype has at least ten counts. The chain recombines TRBV7-2 with TRBJ1-3; no clear D gene. There are 11 residues in the CDR3. V dropped 6 bases and J dropped 5 bases, with 5 bases sitting between them. The germline V gene has CDR1 SGHTA and CDR2 FQGNSA. CDR3 nucleotides: TGTGCCAGCAGTCTCCGAAACACCATATATTTT. Amino acids: CASSLRNTIYF.

This clonotype was seen ten or more times. V gene TRBV6-6 combines with J gene TRBJ2-1, with D possibly matching TRBD2 (6 bases). The CDR3 has 14 amino acids. Germline values: CDR1 MNHNY, CDR2 SVGAGI (reference sequence). The V end was cut by 2 bases, the J end by 4 bases, with 9 bases between. CDR3 sequence (DNA): TGTGCCAGCAGTTACGGAGGGGCGTACAATGAGCAGTTCTTC. This sequence encodes CASSYGGAYNEQFF.

This clonotype was seen ten or more times. This chain links TRBV28 with TRBJ2-3; D remains unclear. Per the germline V gene, CDR1 is MDHEN and CDR2 is SYDVKM. Trimming stripped 4 bases from V and 8 bases from J, with 10 bases between. This CDR3 has 12 residues. CDR3 residues: CASSYPTVTQYF. The DNA of the CDR3 is TGTGCCAGCAGTTACCCAACGGTTACGCAGTATTTT.

The V and J genes are TRBV6-2 or TRBV6-3 and TRBJ2-1; D ambiguous. From germline, CDR1 is MNHEY and CDR2 SVGEGT. The CDR3 spans 13 residues. V was cut by 2 bases and J by 4 bases, with 6 bases left in between. The CDR3 DNA reads TGTGCCAGCAGTTACGGACCATACAATGAGCAGTTCTTC. Translating gives CASSYGPYNEQFF.